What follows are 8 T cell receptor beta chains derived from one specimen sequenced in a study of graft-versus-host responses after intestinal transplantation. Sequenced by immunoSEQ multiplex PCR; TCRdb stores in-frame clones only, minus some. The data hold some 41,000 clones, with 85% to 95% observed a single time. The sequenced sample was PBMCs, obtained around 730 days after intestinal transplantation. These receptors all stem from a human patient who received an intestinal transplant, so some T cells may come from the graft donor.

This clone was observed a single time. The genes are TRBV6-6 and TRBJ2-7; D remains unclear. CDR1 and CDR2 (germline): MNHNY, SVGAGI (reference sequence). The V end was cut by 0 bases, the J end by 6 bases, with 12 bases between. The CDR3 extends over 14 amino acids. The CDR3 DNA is TGTGCCAGCAGTTACTCCAGGCTGACGAGCGAGCAGTACTTC. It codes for CASSYSRLTSEQYF.

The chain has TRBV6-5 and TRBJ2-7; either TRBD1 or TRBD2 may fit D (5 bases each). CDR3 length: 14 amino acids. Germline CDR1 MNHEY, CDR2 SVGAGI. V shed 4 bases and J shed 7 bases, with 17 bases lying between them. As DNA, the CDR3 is TGTGCCAGCAGTTCCCCCGGGACCCACGGAGAGCAGTACTTC. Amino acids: CASSSPGTHGEQYF.

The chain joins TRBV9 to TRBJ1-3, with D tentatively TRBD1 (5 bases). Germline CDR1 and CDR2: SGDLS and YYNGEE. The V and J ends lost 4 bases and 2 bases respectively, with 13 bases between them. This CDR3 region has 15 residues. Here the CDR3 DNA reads TGTGCCAGCAGCCCCCGGGGGGGGACTGGAAACACCATATATTTT. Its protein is CASSPRGGTGNTIYF.

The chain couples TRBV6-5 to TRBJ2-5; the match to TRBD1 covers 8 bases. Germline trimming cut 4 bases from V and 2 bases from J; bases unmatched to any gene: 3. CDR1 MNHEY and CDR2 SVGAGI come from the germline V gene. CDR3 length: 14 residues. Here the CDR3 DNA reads TGTGCCAGCAGTTCCTGGACAGGGCAAGAGACCCAGTACTTC. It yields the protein CASSSWTGQETQYF.

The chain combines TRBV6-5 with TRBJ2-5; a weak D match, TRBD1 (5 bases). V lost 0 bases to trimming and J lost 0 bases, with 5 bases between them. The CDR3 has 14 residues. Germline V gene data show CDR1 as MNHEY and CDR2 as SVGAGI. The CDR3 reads CASSYSDNQETQYF. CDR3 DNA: TGTGCCAGCAGTTACTCGGACAACCAAGAGACCCAGTACTTC.

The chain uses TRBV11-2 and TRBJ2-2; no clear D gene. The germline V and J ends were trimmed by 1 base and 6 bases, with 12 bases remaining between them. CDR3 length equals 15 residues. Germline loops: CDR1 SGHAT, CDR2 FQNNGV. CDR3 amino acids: CASSLVVLVSGELFF. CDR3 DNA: TGTGCCAGCAGCTTAGTGGTTTTGGTCTCCGGGGAGCTGTTTTTT.

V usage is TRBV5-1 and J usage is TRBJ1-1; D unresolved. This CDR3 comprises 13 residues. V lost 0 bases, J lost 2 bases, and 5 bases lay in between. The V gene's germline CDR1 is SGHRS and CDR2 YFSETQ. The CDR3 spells CASSLDRNTEAFF. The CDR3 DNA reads TGCGCCAGCAGCTTGGACAGAAACACTGAAGCTTTCTTT.

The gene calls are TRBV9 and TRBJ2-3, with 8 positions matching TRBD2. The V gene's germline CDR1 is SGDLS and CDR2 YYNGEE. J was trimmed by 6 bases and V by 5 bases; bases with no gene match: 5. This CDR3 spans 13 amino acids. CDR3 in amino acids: CASSLAGTDTQYF. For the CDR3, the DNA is TGTGCCAGCAGTCTAGCGGGTACGGATACGCAGTATTTT.